Sequencing of this T cell receptor beta chain was carried out in a study of CD8 T cells in ankylosing spondylitis. By quantitative 5'-RACE with molecular barcodes, the TCR beta libraries were made. Via MiXCR, TCRdb re-called the 5' RACE reads, giving one row per CDR3 protein. The sample shows about 750,000 distinct CDR3 sequences, 15% to 20% of them seen only once. In its sample, this clonotype was seen a few times. Its antigen remains unknown. Study-wide results and limits: Some motif variants had been reported before (in reactive arthritis synovial fluid and blood). What seemed typical of ankylosing spondylitis blood was a TCR beta motif built from about 8 highly homologous variants.

Sequences were obtained from blood, either unsorted or a sorted T cell fraction (not recorded which). The TCR originated in a male donor with ankylosing spondylitis.

The CDR3 DNA sequence: TGTGCCAGCATCCGGCGTGGGAACACTGAAGCTTTCTTT. This encodes CASIRRGNTEAFF. V usage is TRBV12-3 or TRBV12-4 and J usage is TRBJ1-1; D ambiguous. The CDR3 has 13 amino acids. Trimming cost V 7 bases and J 1 base, with 10 bases left between them.